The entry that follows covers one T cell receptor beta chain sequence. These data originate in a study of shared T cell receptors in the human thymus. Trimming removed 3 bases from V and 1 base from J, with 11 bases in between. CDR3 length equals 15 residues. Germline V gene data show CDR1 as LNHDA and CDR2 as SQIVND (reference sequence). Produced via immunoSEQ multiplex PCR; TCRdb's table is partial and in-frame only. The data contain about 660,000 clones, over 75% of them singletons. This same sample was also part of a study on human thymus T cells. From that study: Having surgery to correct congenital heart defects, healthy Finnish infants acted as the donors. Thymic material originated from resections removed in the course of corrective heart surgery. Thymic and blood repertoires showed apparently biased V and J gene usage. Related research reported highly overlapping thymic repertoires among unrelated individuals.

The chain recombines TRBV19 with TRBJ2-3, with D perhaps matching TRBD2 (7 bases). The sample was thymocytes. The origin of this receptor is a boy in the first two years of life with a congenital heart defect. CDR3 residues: CASSIGGARTDTQYF. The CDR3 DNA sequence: TGTGCCAGTAGTATTGGGGGGGCTCGCACAGATACGCAGTATTTT.